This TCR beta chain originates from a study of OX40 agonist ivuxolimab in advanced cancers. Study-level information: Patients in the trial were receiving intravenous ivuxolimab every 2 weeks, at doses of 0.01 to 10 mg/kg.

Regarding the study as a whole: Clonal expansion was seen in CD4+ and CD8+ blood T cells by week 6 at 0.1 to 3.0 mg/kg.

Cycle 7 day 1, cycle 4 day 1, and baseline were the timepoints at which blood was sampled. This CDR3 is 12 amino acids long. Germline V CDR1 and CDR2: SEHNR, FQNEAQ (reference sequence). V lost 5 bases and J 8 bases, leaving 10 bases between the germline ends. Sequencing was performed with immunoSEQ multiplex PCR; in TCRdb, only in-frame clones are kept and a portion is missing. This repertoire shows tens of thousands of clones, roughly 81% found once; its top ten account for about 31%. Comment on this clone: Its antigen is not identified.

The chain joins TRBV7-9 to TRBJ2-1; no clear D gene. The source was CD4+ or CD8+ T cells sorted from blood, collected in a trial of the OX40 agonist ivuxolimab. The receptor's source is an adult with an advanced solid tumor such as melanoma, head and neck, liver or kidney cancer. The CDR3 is CASSPSGHEQFF. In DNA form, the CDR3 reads TGTGCCAGCAGCCCCTCGGGCCATGAGCAGTTCTTC.